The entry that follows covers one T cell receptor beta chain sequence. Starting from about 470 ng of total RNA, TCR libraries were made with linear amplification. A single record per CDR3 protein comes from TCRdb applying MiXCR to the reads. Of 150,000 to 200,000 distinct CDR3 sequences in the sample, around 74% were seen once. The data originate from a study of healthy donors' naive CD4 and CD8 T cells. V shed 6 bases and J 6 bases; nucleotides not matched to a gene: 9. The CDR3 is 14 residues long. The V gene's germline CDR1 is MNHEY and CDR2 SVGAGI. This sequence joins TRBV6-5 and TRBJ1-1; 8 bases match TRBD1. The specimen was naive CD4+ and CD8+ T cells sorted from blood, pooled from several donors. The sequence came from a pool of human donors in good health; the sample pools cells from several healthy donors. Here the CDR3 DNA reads TGTGCCAGCAGCCCAGGACAGGGATTCGCTGAAGCTTTCTTT. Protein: CASSPGQGFAEAFF.